The 31 T cell receptor beta chains reported below all come from one sample, sequenced in a study of cytomegalovirus exposure and HLA in healthy donors. The PCR had 60 Vbeta and 13 Jbeta primers. The table came from immunoSEQ multiplex PCR; TCRdb's copy has only in-frame clones and leaves some out. The sample records about 160,000 clones, around 82% being singletons. Sequences were obtained from PBMCs. Receptor source: a man aged 45-65 years in good health and CMV-seropositive.

In its sample, this clone was seen once. The genes are TRBV19 and TRBJ2-2; a possible D gene is TRBD1 (5 bases). With 3 bases removed from V and 1 base from J, the gap between germline ends came to 6 bases. The germline gives CDR1 LNHDA, CDR2 SQIVND (reference sequence). The CDR3 is 14 amino acids. The CDR3 here is CASSIRGNTGELFF. CDR3 in DNA: TGTGCCAGTAGTATTAGGGGGAACACCGGGGAGCTGTTTTTT.

The genes are TRBV6-6 and TRBJ2-1; the D is unclear. V was clipped by 7 bases and J by 5 bases, with 21 bases between them. CDR3 size: 16 residues. From germline, CDR1 is MNHNY and CDR2 SVGAGI (reference sequence). CDR3 bases: TGTGCCAGCAACCCCTTAGTCGGAGCGCGGCACAATGAGCAGTTCTTC. This sequence encodes CASNPLVGARHNEQFF.

The CDR3 DNA reads TGCGCCAGCAGCTTGGAAGGGGCCGACACTGAAGCTTTCTTT. Translation gives CASSLEGADTEAFF. V usage is TRBV5-1 and J usage is TRBJ1-1; D is possibly TRBD1 (5 bases). V was pared by 0 bases and J by 3 bases, with 9 bases between. The CDR3 runs to 14 residues. Germline V gene lookup returns CDR1 SGHRS and CDR2 YFSETQ. Combining the CDR3 with reference TRBV5-1 and TRBJ1-1 gives the whole variable domain KAGVTQTPRYLIKTRGQQVTLSCSPISGHRSVSWYQQTPGQGLQFLFEYFSETQRNKGNFPGRFSGRQFSNSRSEMNVSTLELGDSALYLCASSLEGADTEAFFGQGTRLTVV.

The chain has TRBV5-1 and TRBJ2-7; D possibly corresponds to TRBD2 (6 bases). Trimming cost V 5 bases and J 2 bases, with 14 bases left between them. CDR1 SGHRS and CDR2 YFSETQ come from the germline V gene. CDR3 size: 14 residues. CDR3 sequence: CASRAGPTTYEQYF. As DNA, the CDR3 is TGCGCCAGCAGGGCGGGACCGACTACCTACGAGCAGTACTTC.

The V call is TRBV7-3, the J call TRBJ1-1; D gene unclear. The V gene's germline CDR1 is SGHTA and CDR2 FQGTGA. V lost 7 bases to trimming and J lost 5 bases, with 17 bases between them. The CDR3 length is 14 residues. The CDR3 bases are TGTGCCAGCATATTGAACGCGGGCCTAACTGAAGCTTTCTTT. Amino acid sequence: CASILNAGLTEAFF.

V usage is TRBV27 and J usage is TRBJ2-7; TRBD2 agrees at 7 bases. This CDR3 is built from 14 residues. CDR1 and CDR2 (germline): MNHEY, SMNVEV (reference sequence). With V trimmed by 5 bases and J by 3 bases, 7 bases remained unmatched. The chain's CDR3 is CASSPQAGRYEQYF. In DNA, the CDR3 is TGTGCCAGCAGTCCACAAGCGGGGCGCTACGAGCAGTACTTC.

The chain has TRBV19 and TRBJ2-5, with a tentative D call TRBD2 (6 bases). V lost 6 bases to trimming and J lost 2 bases, with 10 bases between them. In germline, CDR1 is LNHDA, CDR2 SQIVND (reference sequence). The CDR3 length is 13 residues. The CDR3 is CASREGLQETQYF. DNA of the CDR3: TGTGCCAGTAGGGAGGGTTTACAAGAGACCCAGTACTTC.

A few counts support this clone. The chain links TRBV19 to TRBJ1-2; the D is unclear. V was shortened by 3 bases and J by 0 bases, with 5 bases between the two germline ends. Germline V gene lookup returns CDR1 LNHDA and CDR2 SQIVND (reference sequence). This CDR3 spans 13 amino acids. The CDR3 spells CASSIRANYGYTF. The CDR3 DNA reads as TGTGCCAGTAGTATTCGCGCTAACTATGGCTACACCTTC.

This chain joins TRBV5-4 and TRBJ1-3; 7 nucleotides match TRBD1. Per the germline V gene, CDR1 is SGHNT and CDR2 is YYREEE (reference sequence). V shed 1 base, J shed 3 bases, and the junction held 4 bases outside the gene matches. The CDR3 spans 15 residues. CDR3 amino acids: CASSLNRGSGNTIYF. In DNA, the CDR3 is TGTGCCAGCAGCTTGAACAGGGGCAGTGGAAACACCATATATTTT.

The CDR3 reads CASSPSMREDRETQYF. For the CDR3, the DNA is TGTGCCAGCAGCCCCTCGATGCGGGAGGACCGAGAGACCCAGTACTTC. The V gene is TRBV7-9, the J gene TRBJ2-5, with 8 positions matching TRBD2. The CDR3 totals 16 residues. In germline, CDR1 is SEHNR, CDR2 FQNEAQ (reference sequence). J lost 4 bases, V lost 5 bases, and 12 bases had no gene match.

This clone showed up just once. The CDR3 end shows no conserved phenylalanine or tryptophan, and so a read error is likely. The chain employs TRBV9 and TRBJ2-4, with 15 bases fitting TRBD2. With V trimmed by 4 bases and J by 9 bases, 8 bases remained unmatched. The CDR3 covers 16 residues. Germline V lookup: CDR1 SGDLS, CDR2 YYNGEE. CDR3 region: CASSPRTSGGAVIQYL. Here the CDR3 DNA reads TGTGCCAGCAGCCCCCGGACTAGCGGGGGGGCCGTCATTCAGTACCTC.

The chain links TRBV5-4 to TRBJ2-2, with TRBD2 identical over 8 bases. The CDR3 loop spans 18 amino acids. V shed 4 bases, J shed 3 bases, and the junction held 14 bases outside the gene matches. Germline CDR1 SGHNT, CDR2 YYREEE (reference sequence). For the CDR3, the DNA is TGTGCCAGCAGCCCTCTCAACGGGGCGGGGGGCGACACCGGGGAGCTGTTTTTT. Encoded protein: CASSPLNGAGGDTGELFF.

The V gene is TRBV10-3, the J gene TRBJ2-1; D possibly corresponds to TRBD2 (6 bases). V lost 10 bases and J lost 8, with 15 bases in between. Germline CDR1 ENHRY, CDR2 SYGVKD. The length of the CDR3 is 12 residues. In DNA form, the CDR3 reads TGTGCCAGCGGCGGGGACGTCGATGAGCAGTTCTTC. Its translation: CASGGDVDEQFF.

The CDR3 DNA is TGCGCCAGCAGCCACCCGGGACAGGGGGTTCCCTCCTCCTACAATGAGCAGTTCTTC. Translated, it gives CASSHPGQGVPSSYNEQFF. The chain combines TRBV4-1 with TRBJ2-1, with 11 bases lining up with TRBD1. This CDR3 spans 19 amino acids. The V and J ends lost 3 bases and 0 bases, in that order; junction bases with no gene match: 10. Germline-derived CDR1 and CDR2 are MGHRA and YSYEKL.

In the case of this clone: This sample also contains other DNA sequences that code for the same CDR3. CDR3 residues: CASSPTINQPQHF. As DNA, the CDR3 is TGCGCCAGCAGCCCTACCATCAATCAGCCCCAGCATTTT. This chain links TRBV4-3 with TRBJ1-5; D is unresolved. CDR1 LGHNA and CDR2 YSLEER come from the germline V gene. The CDR3 sequence is 13 residues long. V was cut by 4 bases and J by 3 bases, with 7 bases left in between.

In this sample, this clone turned up a few times. Written as DNA, the CDR3 is TGTGCCAGCTTCACGGGGACTGAAGCTTTCTTT. Translated, it gives CASFTGTEAFF. This chain uses TRBV28 with TRBJ1-1; D is uncertain. There are 11 residues in the CDR3. Germline V CDR1 and CDR2: MDHEN, SYDVKM. The germline V and J ends were trimmed by 8 bases and 5 bases, with 9 bases remaining between them.

Remarks on this clone: An end of the junction differs from the germline gene, which may be a read error. Here the CDR3 reads CASSSRDSTNTQYF. CDR3 DNA sequence: TGTGCCAGTAGTAGTCGGGACTCCACAAATACGCAGTATTTT. This chain joins TRBV19 and TRBJ2-3; the D gene is possibly TRBD2 (6 bases). This CDR3 is built from 14 residues. CDR1 is LNHDA, CDR2 SQIVND, per germline (reference sequence).

The chain couples TRBV9 to TRBJ2-7, with 12 bases aligning to TRBD1. The CDR3 covers 17 residues. Germline loops: CDR1 SGDLS, CDR2 YYNGEE. Germline trimming cut 2 bases from V and 2 bases from J; bases unmatched to any gene: 8. CDR3 in DNA: TGTGCCAGCAGCGTTGTCCCATGGGACAGGGGGCCCTACGAGCAGTACTTC. This encodes CASSVVPWDRGPYEQYF.

V gene TRBV12-5 combines with J gene TRBJ2-7; weak D call: TRBD2 (5 bases). V dropped 5 bases and J dropped 2 bases, with 10 bases sitting between them. The CDR3 loop spans 13 amino acids. From germline, CDR1 is LGHNT and CDR2 FRNRAP. In nucleotides, the CDR3 is TGTGCTAGTGGTCCGGACGGGACCTACGAGCAGTACTTC. Translation: CASGPDGTYEQYF.

The rearrangement joins TRBV7-9 to TRBJ2-1; no clear D. Trimming cost V 1 base and J 2 bases, with 6 bases left between them. This CDR3 has 14 residues. The germline V gene encodes CDR1 SEHNR and CDR2 FQNEAQ (reference sequence). CDR3 nucleotides: TGTGCCAGCAGCTTAGATGGAGCCTACAATGAGCAGTTCTTC. It specifies CASSLDGAYNEQFF.

A note on this clone: The sample contains more than one DNA sequence encoding this CDR3. V is TRBV5-1 and J is TRBJ2-4, with 7 bases that match TRBD2. The germline V gene encodes CDR1 SGHRS and CDR2 YFSETQ. The CDR3 consists of 14 residues. Losses at the gene ends were 5 bases for V and 8 bases for J; bases not matched to a gene: 10. The CDR3 DNA reads as TGCGCCAGCAGAAATATTGGGGGGGAGGACATTCAGTACTTC. Its protein product is CASRNIGGEDIQYF.

This clone was recorded many times. This chain joins TRBV7-2 and TRBJ1-5, with 8 nucleotides matching TRBD1. The CDR3 has 15 amino acids. The V gene's germline CDR1 is SGHTA and CDR2 FQGNSA. The junction had 3 bases not matched to a gene; V was cut back by 4 bases and J by 1 base. Here the CDR3 DNA reads TGTGCCAGCAGCTCGAGGACAGGGAGCAATCAGCCCCAGCATTTT. The encoded protein is CASSSRTGSNQPQHF.

This clone was seen once. This chain links TRBV7-8 with TRBJ2-5, with 8 positions matching TRBD1. V gave up 7 bases and J gave up 3 bases; unmatched junction bases: 4. The V gene's germline CDR1 is SGHVS and CDR2 FQNEAQ. The CDR3 covers 13 residues. DNA for the CDR3: TGTGCCAGCACCGGACAGGGAGAAGAGACCCAGTACTTC. This sequence encodes CASTGQGEETQYF.

This chain uses TRBV20-1 with TRBJ2-1; D unresolved. The CDR3 extends over 11 amino acids. V lost 5 bases and J lost 2, with 4 bases in between. Germline V gene lookup returns CDR1 DFQATT and CDR2 SNEGSKA (reference sequence). CDR3 DNA sequence: TGCAGTGCTGGGCCCTACAATGAGCAGTTCTTC. Protein: CSAGPYNEQFF.

The V call is TRBV10-3, the J call TRBJ1-3; D remains unclear. Trimming cost V 3 bases and J 0 bases, with 6 bases left between them. Germline V CDR1 and CDR2: ENHRY, SYGVKD. The CDR3 consists of 14 residues. Written as DNA, the CDR3 is TGTGCCATCAGTGACTCGAGCTCTGGAAACACCATATATTTT. Its protein product is CAISDSSSGNTIYF.

The count of this clone is one. This chain links TRBV19 with TRBJ2-7; 10 bases map to TRBD1. The junction had 8 bases not matched to a gene; V was cut back by 6 bases and J by 3 bases. This CDR3 is built from 15 residues. Germline V lookup: CDR1 LNHDA, CDR2 SQIVND (reference sequence). Here the CDR3 reads CASSLIGTGVYEQYF. CDR3 DNA sequence: TGTGCCAGTAGCCTGATAGGGACAGGGGTCTACGAGCAGTACTTC.

J is TRBJ1-2 and V is TRBV30, with 10 bases that match TRBD1. CDR1 and CDR2 (germline): GTSNPN, SVGIG (reference sequence). This CDR3 region has 14 residues. The V segment lost 0 bases and the J segment 8 bases; nucleotides outside the gene matches: 6. CDR3 in amino acids: CAWSVQTGGYGYTF. The CDR3 nucleotides are TGTGCCTGGAGTGTACAGACAGGGGGCTACGGCTACACCTTC.

This rearrangement joins TRBV11-3 to TRBJ1-1, with D possibly TRBD1 on 6 matching bases. CDR3 size: 14 residues. Looked up from germline, CDR1 is SGHNT and CDR2 is YENEEA. V lost 5 bases to trimming and J lost 1 base, with 11 bases between them. CDR3 loop: CASSKGHPNTEAFF. The CDR3 DNA reads as TGTGCCAGCAGCAAGGGACATCCGAACACTGAAGCTTTCTTT.

In DNA form, the CDR3 reads TGTGCCAGCCGTCCGAGCTCCTACAATGAGCAGTTCTTC. Translated: CASRPSSYNEQFF. V and J are TRBV28 and TRBJ2-1; D is unresolved. V dropped 8 bases and J dropped 0 bases, with 8 bases sitting between them. The CDR3 loop spans 13 amino acids. Per germline, CDR1 MDHEN and CDR2 SYDVKM.

The V call is TRBV15, the J call TRBJ2-3; D call uncertain. Per germline, CDR1 LNHNV and CDR2 YYDKDF (reference sequence). V lost 0 bases and J 2 bases, leaving 12 bases between the germline ends. This CDR3 region has 16 residues. CDR3 sequence (DNA): TGTGCCACCAGCAGAGATGGAACCCGACTCACAGATACGCAGTATTTT. Its translation is CATSRDGTRLTDTQYF.

This sequence joins TRBV6-5 and TRBJ1-2; TRBD1 matches at 9 bases. The CDR3 is made up of 15 amino acids. V was clipped by 4 bases and J by 10 bases; unmatched bases: 13. CDR1 and CDR2 from the germline V gene are MNHEY and SVGAGI. The CDR3 is CASSFSPGQGSDYTF. The CDR3 coding sequence is TGTGCCAGCAGTTTCTCCCCTGGACAGGGGTCGGACTACACCTTC.